This T cell receptor beta chain is drawn from a study of blood T cell repertoires in COVID-19. Study overall: Specimens from acute and convalescent COVID-19 originated in the United States, Italy and Spain. T cells, B-cell-depleted T cells, or PBMCs supplied cDNA or gDNA.

Methods used by the authors: From reference gene primer amplification, estimates of nucleated cell counts were derived. Profiled with immunoSEQ multiplex PCR; TCRdb holds only in-frame clones, not every one. That table gives V, J and clone size, and the DNA gave D and trimming. Of roughly 330,000 clones listed, around four fifths are singletons. The TCR originated in a woman in her 50s with acute or convalescent COVID-19. Sequencing was performed on peripheral blood.

The CDR3, as DNA: TGTGCCAGTGGACCCATAAGACAGGGGGCAATTGGGAGCACTGAAGCTTTCTTT. This gives the protein CASGPIRQGAIGSTEAFF. This chain joins TRBV19 and TRBJ1-1, with TRBD1 identical over 10 bases. The J segment lost 4 bases and the V segment lost 8 bases, leaving 19 bases of the junction unmatched. Germline assignment: CDR1 LNHDA and CDR2 SQIVND (reference sequence). The CDR3 spans 18 residues. The full variable domain, rest sourced from reference TRBV19 and TRBJ1-1, is DGGITQSPKYLFRKEGQNVTLSCEQNLNHDAMYWYRQDPGQGLRLIYYSQIVNDFQKGDIAEGYSVSREKKESFPLTVTSAQKNPTAFYLCASGPIRQGAIGSTEAFFGQGTRLTVV.